Listed below are T cell receptor beta chains from one sample, sequenced in a study of cytomegalovirus exposure and HLA in healthy donors. Libraries were prepared by immunoSEQ multiplex PCR; TCRdb keeps only in-frame clonotypes and omits some of them. The table has 170,000 or so clones, 75% to 85% seen once; the top ten hold under 7.5%. Input material: PBMCs. The receptors were sampled from a man aged 25 to 40 in good health and CMV-seropositive. CDR3s include the opening cysteine and the closing phenylalanine or tryptophan. A D gene is named only where the DNA matches it firmly. The size entry is marked missing in some rows and otherwise reads once, few, many or a size class.

>NA|NA|TRBV25-1|TRBJ2-2
CASSEYTSSGTGELFF
TGTGCCAGCAGTGAATACACTAGCTCTGGCACCGGGGAGCTGTTTTTT
>NA|TRBD1|TRBV5-6|TRBJ2-1
CASSPGTGGPDDEQFF
TGTGCCAGCAGCCCGGGAACAGGGGGCCCGGACGATGAGCAGTTCTTC
>NA|NA|TRBV30|TRBJ2-3
CAYGRGRASDTQYF
TGTGCCTACGGGCGGGGCCGAGCTTCGGATACGCAGTATTTT
>NA|TRBD2|TRBV9|TRBJ2-7
CASSVGEGEQYF
TGTGCCAGCAGCGTAGGGGAGGGAGAGCAGTACTTC
>NA|NA|TRBV15|TRBJ2-7
CATSRGAAGGLPGLLSYEQYF
TGTGCCACCAGCAGAGGGGCTGCAGGCGGACTACCCGGACTCCTTTCCTACGAGCAGTACTTC
>few|TRBD1|TRBV4-2|TRBJ2-7
CASSTRQGIYEQYF
TGTGCCAGCAGCACCCGACAGGGGATCTACGAGCAGTACTTC
>NA|NA|TRBV28|TRBJ1-1
CASSFHRDMNTEAFF
TGTGCCAGCAGTTTCCACCGTGACATGAACACTGAAGCTTTCTTT
>NA|TRBD2|TRBV7-8|TRBJ2-1
CASRIAGGRSNEQFF
TGTGCCAGCAGGATAGCGGGAGGGCGGTCGAATGAGCAGTTCTTC
>NA|NA|TRBV6-6|TRBJ1-4
CASSYSGGAEKLFF
TGTGCCAGCAGTTACTCGGGAGGGGCCGAAAAACTGTTTTTT
>NA|TRBD2|TRBV5-6|TRBJ2-3
CASSFRLAGPGTDTQYF
TGTGCCAGCAGCTTTCGACTAGCGGGTCCCGGCACAGATACGCAGTATTTT
>NA|TRBD1|TRBV7-2|TRBJ1-1
CASSPGTGAATEAFF
TGTGCCAGCAGCCCAGGGACAGGGGCCGCCACTGAAGCTTTCTTT
>few|TRBD1|TRBV27|TRBJ1-1
CASNNQGVNTEAFF
TGTGCCAGCAACAATCAGGGGGTGAACACTGAAGCTTTCTTT
>NA|NA|TRBV2|TRBJ2-2
CASRDWGGVTGELFF
TGTGCCAGCAGGGATTGGGGGGGCGTGACCGGGGAGCTGTTTTTT
>few|TRBD1|TRBV5-1|TRBJ2-7
CASSLAATGGAYEQYF
TGCGCCAGCAGCTTGGCGGCGACAGGGGGGGCCTACGAGCAGTACTTC
>NA|NA|TRBV28|TRBJ1-2
CASSRPNYGYTF
TGTGCCAGCTCCAGGCCGAACTATGGCTACACCTTC
>few|TRBD2|TRBV27|TRBJ2-2
CASSLSRAGDTGELFF
TGTGCCAGCAGTTTATCGAGGGCGGGGGACACCGGGGAGCTGTTTTTT
>NA|NA|TRBV7-2|TRBJ1-3
CASSLVATDSGNTIYF
TGTGCCAGCAGCTTAGTTGCGACAGACTCTGGAAACACCATATATTTT
>NA|TRBD1|TRBV19|TRBJ2-2
CASSTGQGRDTGELFF
TGTGCCAGTAGTACTGGACAGGGGAGGGACACCGGGGAGCTGTTTTTT
>NA|NA|TRBV2|TRBJ2-7
CASREKALGSSYEQYF
TGTGCCAGCAGAGAAAAGGCATTGGGGAGCTCCTACGAGCAGTACTTC
>NA|NA|TRBV28|TRBJ2-7
CASSLAGLLSYEQYF
TGTGCCAGCAGTTTAGCGGGGTTACTCTCCTACGAGCAGTACTTC
>NA|TRBD2|TRBV27|TRBJ2-4
CASSFNGRGAKNIQYF
TGTGCCAGCAGTTTCAACGGGAGGGGCGCCAAAAACATTCAGTACTTC
>NA|TRBD2|TRBV7-9|TRBJ2-2
CSSSLLGLAGGRSGELFF
TGTTCCAGCAGCTTATTGGGACTAGCGGGAGGGCGAAGCGGGGAGCTGTTTTTT
>NA|NA|TRBV11-3|TRBJ2-7
CASSLVRDRLSYEQYF
TGTGCCAGCAGCTTAGTTCGCGACAGGCTTTCCTACGAGCAGTACTTC
>NA|TRBD1|TRBV9|TRBJ2-7
CASSGGTGGHEQYF
TGTGCCAGCAGCGGCGGGACAGGGGGCCACGAGCAGTACTTC
>once|TRBD1|TRBV19|TRBJ2-7
CASSISGQAPYEQYF
TGTGCCAGTAGTATCTCGGGACAGGCCCCCTACGAGCAGTACTTC
>NA|TRBD1|TRBV6-5|TRBJ2-3
CASSWGTGAVDTQYF
TGTGCCAGCAGTTGGGGGACAGGGGCTGTAGATACGCAGTATTTT
>NA|TRBD1|TRBV29-1|TRBJ1-2
CSVERDSGVGYTF
TGCAGCGTAGAAAGGGACAGTGGCGTGGGCTACACCTTC
>NA|TRBD2|TRBV2|TRBJ2-7
CASSEFGFSREAAYEQYF
TGTGCCAGCAGTGAATTCGGTTTCTCGCGGGAGGCGGCCTACGAGCAGTACTTC
>once|NA|TRBV27|TRBJ2-5
CASSEQGEETQYF
TGTGCCAGCAGCGAACAGGGAGAAGAGACCCAGTACTTC
>NA|NA|TRBV6-6|TRBJ1-6
CASSYSGDSNSPLHF
TGTGCCAGCAGTTACTCGGGGGACTCGAATTCACCCCTCCACTTT
>NA|NA|TRBV7-9|TRBJ2-2
CASSSLDSSGELFF
TGTGCCAGCAGCTCCCTGGACAGCTCCGGGGAGCTGTTTTTT
>once|TRBD1|TRBV4-2|TRBJ2-1
CASSQVGTGDNEQFF
TGTGCCAGCAGCCAAGTTGGGACAGGAGACAATGAGCAGTTCTTC
>NA|NA|TRBV7-3|TRBJ2-3
CASSLNSVGTDTQYF
TGTGCCAGCAGCTTGAATAGCGTGGGCACAGATACGCAGTATTTT
>once|TRBD2|TRBV19|TRBJ2-3
CASSMTSGSADTQYF
TGTGCCAGTAGTATGACTAGCGGATCCGCAGATACGCAGTATTTT
>NA|NA|TRBV6-1|TRBJ1-1
CASSGGRGTEAFF
TGTGCCAGCAGTGGGGGGCGTGGGACTGAAGCTTTCTTT
>NA|TRBD2|TRBV27|TRBJ2-7
CASTRAGGEAYEQYF
TGTGCCAGCACCCGGGCGGGGGGCGAAGCCTACGAGCAGTACTTC
>NA|TRBD1|TRBV10-3|TRBJ2-5
CAISRGGPRETQYF
TGTGCCATCAGTAGAGGGGGCCCTCGGGAGACCCAGTACTTC
>NA|NA|TRBV5-1|TRBJ2-1
CASRGGRDDGGEQFF
TGCGCCAGCAGGGGAGGCAGGGACGATGGTGGTGAGCAGTTCTTC
>NA|TRBD1|TRBV7-8|TRBJ1-1
CASFPGTGKTEAFF
TGTGCCAGCTTCCCAGGGACAGGGAAGACTGAAGCTTTCTTT
>NA|TRBD1|TRBV5-1|TRBJ1-1
CASGKDRMNTEAFF
TGCGCCAGCGGAAAGGACAGGATGAACACTGAAGCTTTCTTT
>NA|TRBD2|TRBV2|TRBJ2-1
CASSETSGSPPYNEQFF
TGTGCCAGCAGTGAGACTAGCGGGAGCCCCCCATACAATGAGCAGTTCTTC